These 19 T cell receptor beta chains share one sample of origin, sequenced in a study of identical twins. MiXCR, applied by TCRdb to the 5' RACE reads, yields one record per CDR3 protein. This table holds 200,000 or so distinct CDR3 sequences, roughly 7.5% found once. These same records also appear under a second study, on yellow fever vaccine responses in identical twins.

The source material was memory (CD45RO+) T cells sorted from blood. The receptors were sampled from a woman aged 18-29 years in good health.

This clonotype turned up a few times. The V call is TRBV27, the J call TRBJ1-4; D may be TRBD1 (5 bases). Germline-derived CDR1 and CDR2 are MNHEY and SMNVEV (reference sequence). V gave up 7 bases and J gave up 0 bases, with 9 bases separating them. This CDR3 has 14 residues. The CDR3 bases are TGTGCCAGCAAGGGGAGCGCAACTAATGAAAAACTGTTTTTT. Residues: CASKGSATNEKLFF.

This clonotype turned up a few times. The chain couples TRBV9 to TRBJ2-2, with TRBD1 matching 8 bases. The CDR3 consists of 15 residues. V lost 7 bases, J lost 5 bases, and 10 bases stayed unmatched. Per germline, CDR1 SGDLS and CDR2 YYNGEE. Written as DNA, the CDR3 is TGTGCCAGCGGGACCGGGACAGGATGGACCGGGGAGCTGTTTTTT. Protein sequence: CASGTGTGWTGELFF.

The V gene is TRBV6-2 or TRBV6-3, the J gene TRBJ2-3, with D perhaps matching TRBD2 (5 bases). V was trimmed by 4 bases and J by 2 bases, leaving 13 bases between them. The CDR3 has 15 amino acids. Germline values: CDR1 MNHEY, CDR2 SVGEGT. In DNA, the CDR3 is TGTGCCAGCAGTTCGTTAAGCGGTCCCACAGATACGCAGTATTTT. The encoded protein is CASSSLSGPTDTQYF.

A few counts support this clonotype. The V call is TRBV11-1, the J call TRBJ2-2, with 8 bases that match TRBD2. V lost 1 base, J lost 8 bases, and 15 bases stayed unmatched. Germline CDR1 SGHAT, CDR2 FQDESV (reference sequence). There are 18 residues in the CDR3. DNA for the CDR3: TGTGCCAGCAGCTTAGAAGGATTAGCGGGGCGGTCCGTAGGGGAGCTGTTTTTT. It encodes CASSLEGLAGRSVGELFF.

This clonotype turned up a few times. The chain carries TRBV6-2 or TRBV6-3 and TRBJ2-7; 7 bases match TRBD1. The CDR3 is made up of 14 amino acids. CDR1 is MNHEY and CDR2 is SVGEGT in the germline V gene. V trimming: 6 bases; J trimming: 4 bases; junction bases outside the gene matches: 9. The CDR3 sequence: CASRRQGFAYEQYF. The CDR3 DNA is TGTGCCAGCAGGAGACAGGGCTTTGCTTACGAGCAGTACTTC.

The CDR3, as DNA: TGTGCCAGCAGCCCCACTAGCGGGGAGTGGAGGCAGTTCTTC. This sequence encodes CASSPTSGEWRQFF. This chain connects TRBV7-3 to TRBJ2-1; the match to TRBD2 covers 10 bases. CDR3 length: 14 amino acids. V was clipped by 5 bases and J by 12 bases; unmatched bases: 10. Germline loops: CDR1 SGHTA, CDR2 FQGTGA.

The CDR3 is CAWSGSGQETQYF. The DNA for the CDR3 is TGTGCCTGGAGCGGGTCTGGACAAGAGACCCAGTACTTC. The V and J genes are TRBV30 and TRBJ2-5; D unclear. CDR1 is GTSNPN and CDR2 is SVGIG in the germline V gene (reference sequence). Trimming stripped 3 bases from V and 2 bases from J, with 10 bases between. The CDR3 is 13 amino acids.

This clonotype was counted ten times or more. The CDR3: CASSQERAYEQYF. The DNA for the CDR3 is TGCGCCAGCAGCCAAGAGAGGGCCTACGAGCAGTACTTC. This sequence joins TRBV4-3 and TRBJ2-7; perhaps TRBD2 as D (5 bases). The CDR3 is 13 residues long. Trimming removed 0 bases from V and 2 bases from J, with 5 bases in between. Germline-derived CDR1 and CDR2 are LGHNA and YSLEER.

The V gene is TRBV4-2, the J gene TRBJ2-5; no reliable D call. Germline-derived CDR1 and CDR2 are LGHNA and YNFKEQ. V gave up 0 bases and J gave up 5 bases, with 13 bases separating them. CDR3 length equals 15 residues. CDR3: CASSQDLRRRETQYF. The CDR3, as DNA: TGTGCCAGCAGCCAAGATTTGAGGCGGCGGGAGACCCAGTACTTC.

V is TRBV20-1 and J is TRBJ2-1; D call uncertain. The CDR3 contains 12 residues. Germline lookup yields CDR1 DFQATT and CDR2 SNEGSKA (reference sequence). Trimming removed 6 bases at V and 5 bases at J, with 11 bases between. The CDR3 DNA follows: TGCAGTGCGTCATCGGTGAACAATGAGCAGTTCTTC. Protein: CSASSVNNEQFF.

This clonotype has more than one count but fewer than ten. The V call is TRBV5-1, the J call TRBJ2-1; 11 bases align to TRBD2. Germline V lookup: CDR1 SGHRS, CDR2 YFSETQ. The V segment lost 0 bases and the J segment 5 bases; nucleotides outside the gene matches: 4. This CDR3 comprises 16 residues. CDR3 DNA: TGCGCCAGCAGCTTGGAGGGGACTAGCGGTCACAATGAGCAGTTCTTC. Encoded protein: CASSLEGTSGHNEQFF.

There are a few counts of this clonotype. V gene TRBV4-1 combines with J gene TRBJ2-6, with a tentative D call TRBD2 (6 bases). The length of the CDR3 is 18 residues. Trimming cost V 4 bases and J 0 bases, with 16 bases left between them. The germline gives CDR1 MGHRA, CDR2 YSYEKL. CDR3 DNA: TGCGCCAGCAGCCCCCGGGGGAACCCTTCCTCTGGGGCCAACGTCCTGACTTTC. Translating it yields CASSPRGNPSSGANVLTF.

This clonotype has ten or more counts. The chain carries TRBV7-9 and TRBJ2-5; D is possibly TRBD1 or TRBD2 (5 bases each). The CDR3 is 14 residues long. V shed 5 bases and J shed 2 bases, with 12 bases lying between them. The germline V gene encodes CDR1 SEHNR and CDR2 FQNEAQ (reference sequence). CDR3 sequence (DNA): TGTGCCAGCAGCCCGGGGCTAGCACAAGAGACCCAGTACTTC. As protein: CASSPGLAQETQYF.

This chain joins TRBV12-3 or TRBV12-4 and TRBJ1-3, with unresolved D. This CDR3 comprises 13 residues. Trimming pared 3 bases from V and 4 bases from J, leaving 7 bases between. CDR3 bases: TGTGCCAGCAGTTTTTCGACCGGAAACACCATATATTTT. Amino acids: CASSFSTGNTIYF.

This clonotype was counted between two and nine times. The J gene is TRBJ1-4, the V gene TRBV7-2; 8 bases match TRBD1. This CDR3 is built from 14 residues. From germline, CDR1 is SGHTA and CDR2 FQGNSA. After removal of 2 bases from V and 7 bases from J, the junction contained 3 bases not matched to a gene. CDR3 nucleotides: TGTGCCAGCAGCTTACAGGGGGCAGGTGAAAAACTGTTTTTT. Translating gives CASSLQGAGEKLFF.

This clonotype was picked up many times. Here the CDR3 DNA reads TGTGCCAGCGGAACCGGGACTAGCGTTGAGACCCAGTACTTC. Its protein product is CASGTGTSVETQYF. V is TRBV6-2 or TRBV6-3 and J is TRBJ2-5, with 10 bases identical to TRBD2. The length of the CDR3 is 14 residues. Germline V gene data show CDR1 as MNHEY and CDR2 as SVGEGT. V lost 8 bases and J lost 5; bases outside the gene matches: 8.

The rearrangement joins TRBV6-1 to TRBJ2-1; tentatively, D is TRBD1 (5 bases). The CDR3 covers 12 residues. The germline CDR1 and CDR2 sequences are MNHNS and SASEGT. The V end lost 8 bases, the J end lost 9 bases, and 14 bases lay between the germline ends. The CDR3 protein is CASAQRGGEQFF. The CDR3 region has the DNA TGTGCCAGCGCTCAAAGGGGTGGTGAGCAGTTCTTC.

J is TRBJ2-3 and V is TRBV15, with TRBD2 identical over 12 bases. The CDR3 runs 14 residues. Germline V lookup: CDR1 LNHNV, CDR2 YYDKDF (reference sequence). Trimming removed 8 bases from V and 6 bases from J; junction bases left unmatched: 6. The CDR3 spells CATGSSGGADTQYF. In nucleotides, the CDR3 is TGTGCCACCGGATCTAGCGGGGGGGCTGATACGCAGTATTTT.

The sample holds a few counts of this clonotype. The chain couples TRBV5-1 to TRBJ2-7; D possibly matches TRBD1 or TRBD2 (6 bases each). The CDR3 runs 14 residues. V shed 4 bases and J shed 2 bases, with 13 bases lying between them. The germline V gene encodes CDR1 SGHRS and CDR2 YFSETQ. CDR3 residues: CASSVQGRTYEQYF. DNA of the CDR3: TGCGCCAGCAGCGTTCAGGGGAGGACCTACGAGCAGTACTTC.